This TCR beta chain was identified during a study of blood T cells in healthy people across ages. Healthy Caucasian individuals from Russia aged about 6 to 90 served as donors. A second PCR, run for about 7 to 11 cycles, used a sample-barcoded 5' primer plus a J-beta primer mix. Unique molecular identifiers of 12 random nucleotides labeled each cDNA. TCRdb passed the 5' RACE reads through MiXCR, listing each CDR3 protein once. The sample shows approximately 800,000 distinct CDR3 sequences, roughly 56% of them seen only once. Germline CDR1 SGHVS, CDR2 FNYEAQ. This CDR3 is 14 amino acids long. The V and J ends lost 5 bases and 0 bases respectively, with 9 bases between them.

The chain uses TRBV7-6 and TRBJ2-3; the D is unclear. This sequence originates from a man aged 35 to 55 in good health. The material sequenced was blood. The CDR3 is CASSQLTSTDTQYF. DNA of the CDR3: TGTGCCAGCAGCCAACTGACTAGCACAGATACGCAGTATTTT. Complete variable domain (other parts from reference TRBV7-6 and TRBJ2-3): GAGVSQSPRYKVTKRGQDVALRCDPISGHVSLYWYRQALGQGPEFLTYFNYEAQQDKSGLPNDRFSAERPEGSISTLTIQRTEQRDSAMYRCASSQLTSTDTQYFGPGTRLTVL.